In its sample, the clone carrying this TCR beta chain is medium-sized. As yet, its antigen is unknown. Multiplex touch-down PCR with TRB-A/B primers amplified rearranged V-D-J TRB sequences. TCRdb processed the multiplex PCR reads anew with MiXCR; each CDR3 protein has one entry. This table holds around 3,700 distinct CDR3 sequences, around a quarter found once. The CDR3 length is 13 residues. The V gene lost 4 bases and the J gene lost 2 bases, with 10 bases spanning the gap. Germline lookup yields CDR1 SGHNT and CDR2 YYREEE (reference sequence). The source of the sample is a study of T cell repertoires in aging, cancer and after chemotherapy. Study observations and caveats: In cancer patients, declining TCR diversity with age involved lost richness and lost evenness. Age-matched healthy donors had significantly more diverse, less clonal blood TCR repertoires than untreated cancer patients.

Peripheral blood genomic DNA, not sorted cells or RNA, was the template. The TCR originated in a human donor with a solid tumor. The V call is TRBV5-4, the J call TRBJ2-7; a weak D match, TRBD1 (5 bases). Material: blood. This CDR3 reads CASSPGWAYEQYF. DNA of the CDR3: TGTGCCAGCAGCCCAGGGTGGGCCTACGAGCAGTACTTC.